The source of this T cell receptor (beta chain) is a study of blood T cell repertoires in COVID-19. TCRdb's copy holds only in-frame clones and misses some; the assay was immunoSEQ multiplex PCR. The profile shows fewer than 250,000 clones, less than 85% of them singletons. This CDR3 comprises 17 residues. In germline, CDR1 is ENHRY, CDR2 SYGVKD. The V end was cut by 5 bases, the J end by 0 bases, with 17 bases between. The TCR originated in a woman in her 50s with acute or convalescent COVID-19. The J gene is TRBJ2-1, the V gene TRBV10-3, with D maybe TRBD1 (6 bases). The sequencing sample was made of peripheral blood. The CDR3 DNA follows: TGTGCCATCAGTTACCTGCCAGCGGACAGCTCCTACAATGAGCAGTTCTTC. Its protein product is CAISYLPADSSYNEQFF.